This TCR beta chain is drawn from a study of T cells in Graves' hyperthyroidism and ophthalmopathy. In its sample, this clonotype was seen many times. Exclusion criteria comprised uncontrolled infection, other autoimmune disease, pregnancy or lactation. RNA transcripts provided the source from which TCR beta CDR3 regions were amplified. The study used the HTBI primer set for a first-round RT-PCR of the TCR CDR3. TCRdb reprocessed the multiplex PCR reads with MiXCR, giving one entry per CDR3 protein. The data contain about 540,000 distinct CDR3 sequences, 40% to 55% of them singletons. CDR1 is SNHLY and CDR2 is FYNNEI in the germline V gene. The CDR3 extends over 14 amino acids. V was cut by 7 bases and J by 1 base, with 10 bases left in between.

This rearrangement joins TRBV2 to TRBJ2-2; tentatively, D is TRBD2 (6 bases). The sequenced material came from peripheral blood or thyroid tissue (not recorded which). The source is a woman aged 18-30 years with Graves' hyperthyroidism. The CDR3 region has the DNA TGTGCCAGCATGCGACTAGGGAACACCGGGGAGCTGTTTTTT. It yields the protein CASMRLGNTGELFF.